The next 20 T cell receptor beta chains were all read from a single sample in a study of shared clonotypes between healthy human individuals. Libraries were prepared by immunoSEQ multiplex PCR; TCRdb keeps only in-frame clonotypes and omits some of them. The table lists 2 million to 2.5 million clones, 80% to 95% of them singletons. Sequencing was carried out using naive CD4+ T cells from PBMCs. The subset denotes: CD45RA+ positively selected. These receptors were taken from a man aged 18-30 years in good health. Some clones in this sample may be carry-over from other donors' samples.

This chain uses TRBV6-6 with TRBJ2-1; 7 bases align to TRBD1. The CDR3 contains 13 residues. CDR1 is MNHNY, CDR2 SVGAGI, per germline (reference sequence). V lost 10 bases and J lost 8; bases outside the gene matches: 11. The CDR3 DNA reads TGTGCCAACTCGGGACAGATATTCTATGAGCAGTTCTTC. Its translation is CANSGQIFYEQFF.

The V gene is TRBV27, the J gene TRBJ1-2, with D tentatively TRBD1 (6 bases). The CDR3 covers 15 residues. CDR1 and CDR2 from the germline V gene are MNHEY and SMNVEV (reference sequence). V was pared by 6 bases and J by 4 bases, with 18 bases between. The CDR3 DNA follows: TGTGCCAGCAGATCCTACAGGGAAGGAGTCTATGGCTACACCTTC. Its translation is CASRSYREGVYGYTF.

The V and J genes are TRBV12-5 and TRBJ1-2; D remains ambiguous. V lost 3 bases and J lost 8, with 13 bases in between. The CDR3 has 13 residues. CDR1 and CDR2 (germline): LGHNT, FRNRAP. The CDR3 protein is CASGLWQESGYTF. CDR3 DNA: TGTGCTAGTGGTTTATGGCAGGAGTCCGGCTACACCTTC.

This sequence joins TRBV25-1 and TRBJ1-4; D gene uncertain. Germline loops: CDR1 MGHDK, CDR2 SYGVNS. The CDR3 has 14 amino acids. Trimming cost V 5 bases and J 8 bases, with 15 bases left between them. CDR3 in DNA: TGTGCCAGCAGTCTGGCAGGTACTTACGAAAAACTGTTTTTT. It codes for CASSLAGTYEKLFF.

The chain has TRBV28 and TRBJ2-1, with 9 bases aligning to TRBD2. The V gene end was trimmed by 7 bases and the J gene end by 14 bases; junction bases not matched to a gene: 6. The V gene's germline CDR1 is MDHEN and CDR2 SYDVKM. CDR3 size: 11 residues. The CDR3 DNA is TGTGCCAGCACCGCGGGGGGGCGGGAGTTCTTC. Translation: CASTAGGREFF.

In the case of this clone: The sample contains more than one DNA sequence encoding this CDR3. This chain joins TRBV9 and TRBJ1-3; D not resolved. The length of the CDR3 is 14 residues. The V end lost 2 bases, the J end lost 4 bases, and 10 bases lay between the germline ends. Germline V CDR1 and CDR2: SGDLS, YYNGEE. The CDR3 here is CASSVEGVGNTIYF. DNA of the CDR3: TGTGCCAGCAGCGTCGAAGGAGTAGGAAACACCATATATTTT.

The J gene is TRBJ2-5, the V gene TRBV28, with 13 nucleotides matching TRBD2. J lost 2 bases, V lost 6 bases, and 6 bases had no gene match. Germline V CDR1 and CDR2: MDHEN, SYDVKM. CDR3 size: 16 residues. CDR3 sequence reads: CASRVPGLAGQETQYF. For the CDR3, the DNA is TGTGCCAGCAGGGTACCGGGACTAGCGGGACAAGAGACCCAGTACTTC.

This clone has just one count. This rearrangement joins TRBV6-1 to TRBJ2-7; D may correspond to TRBD1 or TRBD2 (6 bases each). This CDR3 region has 16 residues. Germline CDR1 and CDR2: MNHNS and SASEGT. The V end lost 3 bases, the J end lost 2 bases, and 17 bases lay between the germline ends. CDR3 in amino acids: CASSETDGGGAYEQYF. CDR3 DNA: TGTGCCAGCAGTGAGACCGACGGGGGCGGTGCCTACGAGCAGTACTTC.

V gene TRBV2 combines with J gene TRBJ2-2, with 7 nucleotides matching TRBD2. The CDR3 is 16 residues long. The V gene's germline CDR1 is SNHLY and CDR2 FYNNEI. V lost 4 bases, J lost 8 bases, and 13 bases stayed unmatched. The CDR3 loop reads CASSVWDYVDSGELFF. Here the CDR3 DNA reads TGTGCCAGCAGTGTTTGGGACTACGTCGATTCGGGGGAGCTGTTTTTT.

J is TRBJ2-5 and V is TRBV6-1; D may match TRBD1 or TRBD2 (7 bases each). The CDR3 is made up of 13 amino acids. The V gene lost 0 bases and the J gene lost 9 bases, with 11 bases spanning the gap. CDR1 is MNHNS, CDR2 SASEGT, per germline. The CDR3 protein is CASSEAPGGAQYF. CDR3 DNA sequence: TGTGCCAGCAGTGAAGCACCAGGGGGGGCCCAGTACTTC.

This sequence joins TRBV19 and TRBJ1-2; weak D call: TRBD1 (6 bases). CDR1 and CDR2 from the germline V gene are LNHDA and SQIVND (reference sequence). The CDR3 runs 13 residues. Deletions cut 5 bases from V and 4 bases from J, with 11 bases between. The chain's CDR3 is CASSRQAVYGYTF. CDR3 nucleotides: TGTGCCAGTAGTCGACAGGCAGTCTATGGCTACACCTTC.

This clone was detected only a few times. The chain carries TRBV5-1 and TRBJ1-5; D is undetermined. V shed 0 bases and J shed 2 bases, with 12 bases lying between them. CDR1 SGHRS and CDR2 YFSETQ come from the germline V gene. The CDR3 covers 16 residues. The CDR3 protein is CASSLVGLGGNQPQHF. CDR3 DNA: TGCGCCAGCAGCTTGGTAGGTCTTGGCGGCAATCAGCCCCAGCATTTT.

The V and J genes are TRBV6-6 and TRBJ1-2, with 7 bases lining up with TRBD1. CDR3 length equals 13 residues. Looked up from germline, CDR1 is MNHNY and CDR2 is SVGAGI (reference sequence). With 5 bases clipped from V and 7 bases from J, the junction kept 7 bases outside the gene matches. The CDR3 loop is CASSRDSRSGYTF. Written as DNA, the CDR3 is TGTGCCAGCAGTCGGGACAGCCGAAGTGGCTACACCTTC.

The chain combines TRBV28 with TRBJ2-7, with no clear D. Looked up from germline, CDR1 is MDHEN and CDR2 is SYDVKM. The CDR3 covers 13 residues. V lost 3 bases and J lost 5, with 11 bases in between. Here the CDR3 DNA reads TGTGCCAGCAGTTTGCCGGGTCCAAACGAGCAGTACTTC. It encodes CASSLPGPNEQYF.

V is TRBV7-9 and J is TRBJ1-4, with 7 nucleotides matching TRBD1. CDR3 length: 13 residues. The V gene end was trimmed by 6 bases and the J gene end by 5 bases; junction bases not matched to a gene: 3. Germline V lookup: CDR1 SEHNR, CDR2 FQNEAQ (reference sequence). The CDR3 DNA sequence: TGTGCCAGCAGGAGCAGGGGGAATGAAAAACTGTTTTTT. It encodes CASRSRGNEKLFF.

The chain couples TRBV9 to TRBJ2-7, with TRBD2 as a possible D gene (6 bases). CDR1 and CDR2 from the germline V gene are SGDLS and YYNGEE. V was shortened by 4 bases and J by 4 bases, with 15 bases between the two germline ends. This CDR3 is 14 amino acids long. The CDR3 spells CASSPPERAYEQYF. As DNA, the CDR3 is TGTGCCAGCAGCCCCCCCGAGCGGGCGTACGAGCAGTACTTC.

This chain links TRBV19 with TRBJ2-2; TRBD1 matches at 9 bases. V shed 6 bases, J shed 1 base, and the junction held 3 bases outside the gene matches. Germline-derived CDR1 and CDR2 are LNHDA and SQIVND (reference sequence). CDR3 length: 15 amino acids. The CDR3 DNA reads TGTGCCAGTAGAGGGGACAGGGTGAACACCGGGGAGCTGTTTTTT. It encodes CASRGDRVNTGELFF. Together with reference TRBV19 and TRBJ2-2, the CDR3 gives the full variable domain: DGGITQSPKYLFRKEGQNVTLSCEQNLNHDAMYWYRQDPGQGLRLIYYSQIVNDFQKGDIAEGYSVSREKKESFPLTVTSAQKNPTAFYLCASRGDRVNTGELFFGEGSRLTVL.

V is TRBV18 and J is TRBJ2-3; the D is unclear. From germline, CDR1 is KGHSH and CDR2 LQKENI. This CDR3 is built from 14 residues. Trimming removed 3 bases from V and 4 bases from J, with 11 bases in between. The CDR3 sequence is CASSPPSPPDTQYF. The DNA for the CDR3 is TGTGCCAGCTCACCCCCCTCGCCCCCAGATACGCAGTATTTT. The full variable domain, completed using reference TRBV18 and TRBJ2-3, is NAGVMQNPRHLVRRRGQEARLRCSPMKGHSHVYWYRQLPEEGLKFMVYLQKENIIDESGMPKERFSAEFPKEGPSILRIQQVVRGDSAAYFCASSPPSPPDTQYFGPGTRLTVL.

CDR3 sequence: CASSATGSFMDTEAFF. DNA of the CDR3: TGCGCCAGCAGTGCTACAGGGAGCTTCATGGACACTGAAGCTTTCTTT. The V gene is TRBV10-1, the J gene TRBJ1-1, with D tentatively TRBD1 (6 bases). Germline lookup yields CDR1 WNHNN and CDR2 SYGVQD (reference sequence). This CDR3 is built from 16 residues. Trimming shortened V by 4 bases and J by 3 bases, and 18 bases separated the two germline ends.

The chain employs TRBV5-1 and TRBJ2-1, with D perhaps TRBD2 (6 bases). The length of the CDR3 is 16 residues. Germline V gene sequence: CDR1 SGHRS, CDR2 YFSETQ. Trimming removed 4 bases from V and 5 bases from J, with 19 bases in between. The CDR3 coding sequence is TGCGCCAGCAGCATCCTGGACGCGGGATCAGACAATGAGCAGTTCTTC. As protein: CASSILDAGSDNEQFF.